Listed below are T cell receptor beta chains from one sample, sequenced in a study of T cell responses to AZD1222 COVID-19 vaccine. Clones were read by immunoSEQ multiplex PCR, and TCRdb kept only the in-frame ones, dropping some. The sample consists of roughly 140,000 clones, approximately 93% of them appearing once. The sample was peripheral blood, taken after recovery from COVID-19. Receptors were obtained from an adult who had recovered from COVID-19. Both conserved end residues are part of each CDR3. The order of the fields is CDR3 length, V gene, clone size, CDR3 protein. A clone size is listed for some rows: how often the clone was seen (once, few, many), or a class if it is expanded.

18 | TRBV13 | - | CASSLVGGVGGSTDTQYF
14 | TRBV27 | few | CASSKQGISYEQYF
15 | TRBV30 | once | CAWSGQGRGSYEQYF
11 | TRBV5-1 | - | CASSSAYEQYF
11 | TRBV20-1 | - | CSASSTYEQYF
13 | TRBV25-1 | once | CASSGQYPYEQYF
16 | TRBV7-6 | - | CASSSTGTDGANVLTF
11 | TRBV12-3/TRBV12-4 | - | CASSFLGKQFF
15 | TRBV27 | - | CASSLRQGRNQPQHF
15 | TRBV24-1 | - | CATSAGTGGTGELFF
15 | TRBV2 | - | CASKEGLAPTDTQYF
16 | TRBV18 | once | CASSPPQGGRANEQFF
18 | TRBV1 | - | CTSSFQTSGRAAVYEQYF
15 | TRBV14 | - | CASSRPGTGSYEQYF
14 | TRBV5-1 | - | CASTLAGGQSEQFF
14 | TRBV3-1/TRBV3-2 | - | CASKSLAADNEQFF
13 | TRBV3-1/TRBV3-2 | - | CASSQVPGNEQFF
15 | TRBV7-2 | - | CASSLRHGGSYEQYF
13 | TRBV10-3 | - | CATGTGGRYGYTF
13 | TRBV7-3 | - | CASRKAGYNEQFF
14 | TRBV7-8 | - | CASSSENLLNEQYF
14 | TRBV11-3 | - | CASSLGQGRNTQYF
14 | TRBV5-1 | - | CASSFSGSGTEAFF
15 | TRBV5-1 | - | CASSASGSSYNEQFF
15 | TRBV5-1 | - | CASSLAWTEVSPLHF
17 | TRBV28 | - | CASNFEGAWSSYNEQFF
15 | TRBV7-3 | - | CASRTPGQGTGELFF
13 | TRBV6-5 | - | CASSPSQGLAQYF
16 | TRBV30 | - | CAWIRTGFFVPGELFF
14 | TRBV10-1 | - | CASTGRPDRDGYTF
14 | TRBV3-1/TRBV3-2 | - | CASRWSGDTGELFF
15 | TRBV10-3 | - | CAISEKAGGPHEQYF
11 | TRBV28 | - | CASSLDRKQFF
13 | TRBV11-2 | - | CASTDRGLVGYTF
15 | TRBV18 | - | CASSLPGQGFYEQYF
15 | TRBV5-1 | - | CASRGGQGLNTEAFF
12 | TRBV18 | - | CASHVGPGGYTF
14 | TRBV6-5 | once | CASNRLDNYNEQFF
17 | TRBV2 | - | CASSVETGGPKLGTQYF
17 | TRBV11-2 | few | CASSLDRGLLARGEQFF